The 19 T cell receptor beta chains presented below share a single source sample, sequenced in a study of cytomegalovirus exposure and HLA in healthy donors (dated by TCRdb to 2016 to 2017). Receptors were amplified or captured by the immunoSEQ multiplex PCR assay. For the multiplex PCR, a mixture combining 60 forward primers for TCR Vbeta segments and 13 reverse primers for TCR Jbeta segments was used. TCRdb took over this immuneACCESS table, retaining in-frame rearrangements with V and J assigned. Such tables are incomplete; in checked studies, under half of the missing clones stem from an unresolved V gene, and the remainder is unexplained. The sample includes approximately 100,000 clones, with around four fifths observed a single time. The ten largest clones add up to around 4% of the sample. The sequencing input was PBMCs. The source of these receptors is a middle-aged man in good health and CMV-seronegative.

The chain employs TRBV6-1 and TRBJ2-2; 10 bases are shared with TRBD1. The CDR3 runs to 15 residues. Germline V gene data show CDR1 as MNHNS and CDR2 as SASEGT. V shed 6 bases and J 7 bases; nucleotides not matched to a gene: 8. The CDR3 DNA follows: TGTGCCAGCAGCCCCGGACAGGGGGGTGGCGGGGAGCTGTTTTTT. Protein product: CASSPGQGGGGELFF.

V is TRBV10-3 and J is TRBJ2-5; perhaps TRBD1 as D (6 bases). Germline CDR1 reads ENHRY; CDR2 reads SYGVKD. This CDR3 has 13 amino acids. The V end was cut by 5 bases, the J end by 5 bases, with 12 bases between. CDR3 residues: CAISHRVGETQYF. For the CDR3, the DNA is TGTGCCATCAGTCACAGGGTAGGGGAGACCCAGTACTTC.

As regards this clone: At one end, the junction sequence differs from germline, possibly due to a read error. This sequence joins TRBV5-1 and TRBJ2-5, with 8 nucleotides matching TRBD2. CDR3 size: 14 residues. Germline CDR1 and CDR2: SGHRS and YFSETQ. This CDR3 is CASNLRGAQETQYF. CDR3 DNA sequence: TGCGCCAGCAACTTGCGGGGGGCCCAAGAGACCCAGTACTTC.

The genes are TRBV19 and TRBJ1-2; no definite D call. This CDR3 contains 13 residues. Trimming took off 3 bases at V and 5 bases at J, with 10 bases between the two ends. CDR1 is LNHDA and CDR2 is SQIVND in the germline V gene (reference sequence). The CDR3 region is CASSMEAGYGYTF. The DNA for the CDR3 is TGTGCCAGTAGTATGGAGGCGGGGTATGGCTACACCTTC.

The chain is built from TRBV5-4 and TRBJ2-5, with D possibly matching TRBD2 (6 bases). Germline lookup yields CDR1 SGHNT and CDR2 YYREEE (reference sequence). The CDR3 runs 16 residues. V was cut by 0 bases and J by 6 bases, with 18 bases left in between. The CDR3 DNA reads TGTGCCAGCAGCTTGGCCGGGGGTGGCCGGACCCAGACCCAGTACTTC. It specifies CASSLAGGGRTQTQYF.

On this clone itself: A junction boundary mismatches the germline segment, possibly from a read error. The chain has TRBV7-7 and TRBJ2-1; 9 bases match TRBD2. Germline CDR1 is SSHAT and CDR2 is FNYEAQ (reference sequence). This CDR3 contains 15 residues. Written as DNA, the CDR3 is TGTGCTAGCAGCCTCTTGGGAGCGGGGGGTAATGAGCAGTTCTTC. As protein: CASSLLGAGGNEQFF. The full variable domain, with the rest looked up from reference TRBV7-7 and TRBJ2-1, is GAGVSQSPRYKVTKRGQDVTLRCDPISSHATLYWYQQALGQGPEFLTYFNYEAQPDKSGLPSDRFSAERPEGSISTLTIQRTEQRDSAMYRCASSLLGAGGNEQFFGPGTRLTVL.

The genes are TRBV6-1 and TRBJ2-1; D may be TRBD2 (5 bases). The CDR3 has 15 amino acids. V lost 2 bases, J lost 4 bases, and 12 bases lay in between. The germline V gene encodes CDR1 MNHNS and CDR2 SASEGT. CDR3 nucleotides: TGTGCCAGCAGTGAATCGGGGAGAAATTACAATGAGCAGTTCTTC. It specifies CASSESGRNYNEQFF.

The chain combines TRBV5-6 with TRBJ2-7, with TRBD1 identical over 7 bases. V was clipped by 1 base and J by 2 bases; unmatched bases: 3. Germline V gene data show CDR1 as SGHDT and CDR2 as YYEEEE. This CDR3 has 14 amino acids. CDR3 sequence reads: CASSLNQGAYEQYF. As DNA, the CDR3 is TGTGCCAGCAGCTTGAATCAGGGGGCCTACGAGCAGTACTTC.

The chain joins TRBV7-2 to TRBJ2-1; 12 bases are shared with TRBD2. Germline CDR1 and CDR2: SGHTA and FQGNSA. Trimming removed 7 bases from V and 9 bases from J; junction bases left unmatched: 7. The CDR3 spans 14 residues. The CDR3 DNA is TGTGCCAGCAAGGTCACTAGCGGGGGGCCTGAGCAGTTCTTC. Its translation: CASKVTSGGPEQFF.

The chain couples TRBV6-1 to TRBJ2-3, with D possibly TRBD2 on 6 matching bases. The CDR3 has 13 residues. V was cut by 3 bases and J by 2 bases, with 6 bases left in between. Germline V gives CDR1 MNHNS, CDR2 SASEGT. CDR3 nucleotide sequence: TGTGCCAGCAGTGAGGGACTCACAGATACGCAGTATTTT. As protein: CASSEGLTDTQYF.

The chain combines TRBV30 with TRBJ2-1; 8 bases fit TRBD1. This CDR3 spans 11 amino acids. Germline values: CDR1 GTSNPN, CDR2 SVGIG (reference sequence). Trimming cost V 5 bases and J 9 bases; bases outside gene matches: 3. CDR3 loop: CAWGQGVEQFF. Written as DNA, the CDR3 is TGTGCCTGGGGACAGGGTGTTGAGCAGTTCTTC.

The count of this clone is one. The gene calls are TRBV6-5 and TRBJ1-4; the match to TRBD1 covers 7 bases. The CDR3 extends over 13 amino acids. J gave up 8 bases and V 8 bases, and 8 bases lay outside the gene matches. Germline V lookup: CDR1 MNHEY, CDR2 SVGAGI. CDR3 sequence reads: CASRGGFQEKLFF. The CDR3 DNA is TGTGCCAGCCGAGGGGGCTTTCAAGAAAAACTGTTTTTT.

J is TRBJ1-4 and V is TRBV28; weak D call: TRBD1 (5 bases). V lost 5 bases and J lost 8, with 21 bases in between. The CDR3 loop spans 16 amino acids. Germline V gene lookup returns CDR1 MDHEN and CDR2 SYDVKM. The CDR3 DNA reads TGTGCCAGCAGTCTGGGGTCTCTCGGGGGGAGGGAAAAACTGTTTTTT. Translation gives CASSLGSLGGREKLFF.

This clone occurred a few times. This chain joins TRBV7-8 and TRBJ1-5, with 10 nucleotides matching TRBD1. Per germline, CDR1 SGHVS and CDR2 FQNEAQ. The CDR3 runs to 15 residues. With V trimmed by 1 base and J by 4 bases, 1 base remained unmatched. CDR3 loop: CASSLVGQGNQPQHF. The CDR3 coding sequence is TGTGCCAGCAGCTTAGTGGGACAGGGGAATCAGCCCCAGCATTTT.

The CDR3 DNA reads as TGTGCCAGCAGCTTAGACGGACAGATACAGAACACTGAAGCTTTCTTT. It specifies CASSLDGQIQNTEAFF. The J gene is TRBJ1-1, the V gene TRBV11-2; TRBD1 might be the D (6 bases). Trimming pared 0 bases from V and 1 base from J, leaving 12 bases between. CDR1 is SGHAT and CDR2 is FQNNGV in the germline V gene. The CDR3 has 16 residues.

The rearrangement joins TRBV4-2 to TRBJ1-2, with D uncertain. V was clipped by 0 bases and J by 4 bases, with 9 bases between them. The germline CDR1 and CDR2 sequences are LGHNA and YNFKEQ. This CDR3 is 14 amino acids long. The DNA of the CDR3 is TGTGCCAGCAGCCAAGATAGGAGGCTCTATGGCTACACCTTC. Its protein product is CASSQDRRLYGYTF.

This clone came up once. CDR3 in amino acids: CASSQDKTGPTIGTQYF. CDR3 DNA: TGTGCCAGCAGCCAAGATAAGACAGGGCCTACTATTGGTACGCAGTATTTT. The chain couples TRBV14 to TRBJ2-3, with 7 bases fitting TRBD1. This CDR3 has 17 residues. The V segment lost 0 bases and the J segment 8 bases; nucleotides outside the gene matches: 14. Per the germline V gene, CDR1 is SGHDN and CDR2 is FVKESK.

A few counts support this clone. The V call is TRBV5-4, the J call TRBJ1-1, with a weak D call TRBD1 (6 bases). The CDR3 extends over 12 amino acids. The germline V gene encodes CDR1 SGHNT and CDR2 YYREEE (reference sequence). V lost 2 bases and J lost 9, with 11 bases in between. The chain's CDR3 is CASSFSQGKAFF. The CDR3 nucleotides read TGTGCCAGCAGCTTTTCACAGGGTAAAGCTTTCTTT.

This clone has just one count. Mismatch with germline at one junction end may stem from a read error. The V gene is TRBV7-7, the J gene TRBJ2-5; unclear D gene. CDR1 and CDR2 (germline): SSHAT, FNYEAQ (reference sequence). This CDR3 region has 13 residues. In nucleotides, the CDR3 is TGTGCTAGCAGTATTTCGGTAAAAGAGACCCAGTACTTC. Protein product: CASSISVKETQYF.